A single sample gave rise to the 18 T cell receptor beta chains below, sequenced in a study of blood T cells in healthy people across ages. It was with a sample-barcoded 5' primer and a J-beta primer mix that a second PCR of roughly 6 to 11 cycles was run. Each CDR3 protein gets one entry after TCRdb re-called the 5' RACE reads with MiXCR. The sample contains some 1.4 million distinct CDR3 sequences, 42% of which appear only once. Sequencing was performed on blood. All receptors come from a woman between 18 and 29 years old in good health.

This clonotype showed up just once. J is TRBJ2-2 and V is TRBV15; possible D gene TRBD1, 5 bases. This CDR3 spans 14 amino acids. V shed 0 bases and J shed 7 bases, with 9 bases lying between them. CDR1 and CDR2 (germline): LNHNV, YYDKDF (reference sequence). In nucleotides, the CDR3 is TGTGCCACCAGCAGAGAACCGACAGTCGGGGAGCTGTTTTTT. Amino acids: CATSREPTVGELFF.

This clonotype came up a few times. The V gene is TRBV28, the J gene TRBJ1-5, with 7 bases fitting TRBD1. The trim removed 7 bases at V and 0 bases at J, leaving 6 bases unmatched. The CDR3 totals 15 residues. Germline CDR1 is MDHEN and CDR2 is SYDVKM. The CDR3, as DNA: TGTGCCAGCACTGATGGGACAGATAGCAATCAGCCCCAGCATTTT. Translation: CASTDGTDSNQPQHF.

V usage is TRBV6-1 and J usage is TRBJ1-4; D might be TRBD1 (6 bases). Germline lookup yields CDR1 MNHNS and CDR2 SASEGT. This CDR3 spans 12 amino acids. Trimming left V 11 bases short and J 7 bases short, with 14 bases between. For the CDR3, the DNA is TGTGCCTCCGAGGTCAGGGGTGAAAAACTGTTTTTT. Translation gives CASEVRGEKLFF.

There are a few counts of this clonotype. This chain uses TRBV5-1 with TRBJ2-5, with no clear D. Germline CDR1 and CDR2: SGHRS and YFSETQ. V was clipped by 4 bases and J by 3 bases, with 16 bases between them. The CDR3 is 15 residues long. The CDR3, as DNA: TGCGCCAGCAGCCCTTGGACCGAGTCAAAAGAGACCCAGTACTTC. Its translation: CASSPWTESKETQYF.

The chain carries TRBV20-1 and TRBJ2-3; D possibly corresponds to TRBD2 (5 bases). CDR3 length: 14 residues. Trimming stripped 6 bases from V and 2 bases from J, with 15 bases between. Germline loops: CDR1 DFQATT, CDR2 SNEGSKA (reference sequence). CDR3 protein: CSAKLGLSTDTQYF. The CDR3 DNA reads as TGCAGTGCCAAACTTGGACTTTCCACAGATACGCAGTATTTT.

This clonotype was observed a few times. J is TRBJ2-5 and V is TRBV12-3 or TRBV12-4; 7 nucleotides align to TRBD2. Trimming took 3 bases from V and 6 from J; bases not matched to a gene: 7. This CDR3 contains 14 residues. In DNA form, the CDR3 reads TGTGCCAGCAGTTTTGCGAGCGGGGTAAAGACCCAGTACTTC. Its translation is CASSFASGVKTQYF.

CDR3 bases: TGTGCCAGCAGCTACGACGGACGGCGCACAGATACGCAGTATTTT. Its protein product is CASSYDGRRTDTQYF. The chain uses TRBV9 and TRBJ2-3; D remains unclear. CDR3 length equals 15 residues. Trimming cost V 4 bases and J 1 base, with 13 bases left between them. Germline lookup yields CDR1 SGDLS and CDR2 YYNGEE.

The CDR3, as DNA: TGCGCCAGCAGCCAAGAATGGCGGCAGGTCCCCTACGAGCAGTACTTC. Encoded protein: CASSQEWRQVPYEQYF. The chain employs TRBV4-1 and TRBJ2-7, with D unclear. The CDR3 is made up of 16 amino acids. Trimming cost V 0 bases and J 2 bases, with 14 bases left between them. Germline V gene lookup returns CDR1 MGHRA and CDR2 YSYEKL.

V is TRBV11-2 and J is TRBJ2-7; 10 bases line up with TRBD2. The CDR3 has 18 residues. Per germline, CDR1 SGHAT and CDR2 FQNNGV. V dropped 3 bases and J dropped 5; count of bases not matched to a gene: 16. CDR3 in DNA: TGTGCCAGCAGCTTTCCCTTTCGAGCGGGAGGGCCTCAGAACGAGCAGTACTTC. Protein sequence: CASSFPFRAGGPQNEQYF. Drawing the rest from reference TRBV11-2 and TRBJ2-7, the complete variable domain is EAGVAQSPRYKIIEKRQSVAFWCNPISGHATLYWYQQILGQGPKLLIQFQNNGVVDDSQLPKDRFSAERLKGVDSTLKIQPAKLEDSAVYLCASSFPFRAGGPQNEQYFGPGTRLTVT.

The chain joins TRBV12-3 or TRBV12-4 to TRBJ1-2; D gene uncertain. Trimming cost V 5 bases and J 5 bases, with 15 bases left between them. This CDR3 has 14 residues. The CDR3 DNA is TGTGCCAGCAGTACCCCGAAGGAGGGTTATGGCTACACCTTC. Translating gives CASSTPKEGYGYTF.

This clonotype was seen a handful of times. The CDR3 here is CASSLLMDATLNYGYTF. For the CDR3, the DNA is TGTGCCAGCAGTTTATTGATGGATGCAACCCTTAACTATGGCTACACCTTC. The rearrangement uses TRBV28 and TRBJ1-2, with D unclear. This CDR3 has 17 amino acids. Germline values: CDR1 MDHEN, CDR2 SYDVKM. Trimming left V 1 base short and J 1 base short, with 16 bases between.

This clonotype was counted a few times. The chain uses TRBV9 and TRBJ2-7, with 8 bases identical to TRBD2. From germline, CDR1 is SGDLS and CDR2 YYNGEE. Losses at the gene ends were 0 bases for V and 0 bases for J; bases not matched to a gene: 5. The CDR3 has 16 amino acids. The CDR3 sequence: CASSVGDGGASYEQYF. CDR3 DNA sequence: TGTGCCAGCAGCGTAGGCGACGGGGGGGCCTCCTACGAGCAGTACTTC. Full variable domain (rest looked up from reference TRBV9 and TRBJ2-7): DSGVTQTPKHLITATGQRVTLRCSPRSGDLSVYWYQQSLDQGLQFLIQYYNGEERAKGNILERFSAQQFPDLHSELNLSSLELGDSALYFCASSVGDGGASYEQYFGPGTRLTVT.

The rearrangement joins TRBV6-5 to TRBJ1-4, with D possibly being TRBD1 (6 bases). The CDR3 covers 15 residues. From germline, CDR1 is MNHEY and CDR2 SVGAGI. V was pared by 10 bases and J by 7 bases, with 22 bases between. For the CDR3, the DNA is TGTGCCACGACTAGTGGGGGGGGGCTGGGTGAAAAACTGTTTTTT. Encoded protein: CATTSGGGLGEKLFF.

This chain connects TRBV7-8 to TRBJ2-7; 8 nucleotides line up with TRBD2. V was clipped by 7 bases and J by 3 bases; unmatched bases: 8. Germline values: CDR1 SGHVS, CDR2 FQNEAQ. The CDR3 is made up of 14 amino acids. The CDR3 bases are TGTGCCAGCACCCAGACTAGCGCAATCTACGAGCAGTACTTC. It yields the protein CASTQTSAIYEQYF.

In its sample, this clonotype was seen a few times. At one of its ends the junction is not consistent with the germline gene, which may arise from a read error. This chain links TRBV20-1 with TRBJ2-4; TRBD2 matches at 7 bases. This CDR3 comprises 14 residues. Germline V lookup: CDR1 DFQATT, CDR2 SNEGSKA (reference sequence). DNA for the CDR3: TGTGGGAGGGCCCGATCCCAGACCAAAAACATTCAGTACTTC. Protein sequence: CGRARSQTKNIQYF.

This clonotype has just a few counts. V is TRBV29-1 and J is TRBJ2-1, with D perhaps matching TRBD1 (6 bases). CDR3 length: 15 residues. Per the germline V gene, CDR1 is SQVTM and CDR2 is ANQGSEA. Trimming left V 7 bases short and J 7 bases short, with 23 bases between. CDR3 DNA sequence: TGCAGCGCCTGGGCAGGGGAGAGCAGGGTGAATGAGCAGTTCTTC. It specifies CSAWAGESRVNEQFF.

The chain joins TRBV7-2 to TRBJ2-1; tentative D call: TRBD2 (6 bases). CDR1 SGHTA and CDR2 FQGNSA come from the germline V gene. This CDR3 is built from 13 residues. V gave up 1 base and J gave up 10 bases, with 11 bases separating them. CDR3 region: CASSLDSREEQFF. The CDR3 nucleotides are TGTGCCAGCAGCTTAGATTCGCGGGAAGAGCAGTTCTTC.

On this clonotype itself: Mismatch with germline at one junction end may stem from a read error. The rearrangement uses TRBV10-3 and TRBJ2-1; 8 bases agree with TRBD2. Germline-derived CDR1 and CDR2 are ENHRY and SYGVKD. This CDR3 is 16 amino acids long. CDR3 sequence (DNA): TGTACCATCAGTGAAGGTAGCGGGAACTCCTACAATGAGCAGTTCTTC. This translates into CTISEGSGNSYNEQFF.